This T cell receptor (beta chain) was sequenced in a study of cytomegalovirus exposure and HLA in healthy donors. General study points: A link between a missense DCLRE1C variant and TCR beta V- and J-gene trimming emerged from a later analysis. Sequencing depth across donors, presence/absence analyses assumed, was roughly uniform.

V lost 5 bases and J 4 bases, leaving 14 bases between the germline ends. This CDR3 is 14 amino acids long. Germline CDR1 reads MNHEY; CDR2 reads SVGAGI. For this clone: Its antigen is not identified.

With 60 Vbeta and 13 Jbeta primers, the PCR was carried out. As processed by the authors: Later, an analysis found tens of millions of unique TCR beta chains, and roughly 10 million of these were shared. TCRdb's copy holds only in-frame clones and misses some; the assay was immunoSEQ multiplex PCR. The V and J calls and the clone size are those of that table, but D and trimming were determined from the DNA. Of 100,000 to 150,000 clones listed, roughly four fifths are singletons. The chain couples TRBV6-5 to TRBJ1-2; tentatively, D is TRBD1 (5 bases). This sequence was found in a man aged 50 to 59 in good health and CMV-seronegative. Material: PBMCs. CDR3 DNA: TGTGCCAGCAGTCCAACTGACAGCCTCTATGGCTACACCTTC. Its translation: CASSPTDSLYGYTF.